A selection of T cell receptor beta chains follows, all from one sample in a study of blood T cell repertoires in COVID-19. The method was immunoSEQ multiplex PCR; TCRdb's version includes in-frame clones alone and lacks a portion of them. The data show 180,000 or so clones, 81% seen once. Material for sequencing was peripheral blood. These receptors came from a woman aged 40 to 50 with COVID-19, enrolled during active disease. Each CDR3 is given without its conserved first and last residue. D genes are given only for firm matches. Size is stated for part of the rows, as once, few or many counts, or as a class when the clone is expanded.

>TRBD1|.|TRBV6-5
ASSYDRDIGNTIY
>.|.|TRBV6-1
ASSEVMIQRGGGYT
>.|once|TRBV25-1
ASSDWGEVHNEQF
>.|once|TRBV30
AWNPVNEQF
>TRBD1|.|TRBV19
ASSIKGQGGQPQH
>TRBD2|.|TRBV10-3
ATQTGTSGTDTQY
>.|.|TRBV6-4
ASRQENDKTGELF
>.|once|TRBV23-1
GRMCCNNVVREKTNKNQPQH
>.|.|TRBV7-9
VSSLREEAF
>.|.|TRBV25-1
ASSELGQSGTEAF
>TRBD1|.|TRBV19
AIQGANQPQH
>.|.|TRBV5-1
ASSLAGRGRSPLH
>TRBD2|.|TRBV27
ASSFRLAGVNNEQF
>.|few|TRBV5-4
ASSLASKGYT
>.|few|TRBV11-3
ASSPVPGPYNEQF
>.|.|TRBV5-4
ASSPGGQSGRV